This T cell receptor (beta chain) derives from a study of human T cells and chemical hapten exposure. Original methodology: Counting gave a median of roughly 97,000 TCRs per sample, with values ranging from about 23,224 to 700,000. TCRdb ran MiXCR on the RACE reads and lists one entry per CDR3 protein. TCRdb, rather than the study authors, made the V and J calls. The data contain tens of thousands of distinct CDR3 sequences, over 8.5% of them singletons. This clonotype has a handful of counts. The time point is: patch test 1, 2 weeks after DPC sensitization. Indicated treatment: therapeutic diphenylcyclopropenone sensitization with weekly scalp DPC. Every donor had alopecia and was 18 to 70 years old; all were suitable for DPC. From whole blood left unfractionated, total RNA was extracted. With 6 bases clipped from V and 5 bases from J, the junction kept 11 bases outside the gene matches. The CDR3 extends over 16 amino acids. CDR1 KGHSH and CDR2 LQKENI come from the germline V gene.

The chain joins TRBV18 to TRBJ2-1, with TRBD2 identical over 9 bases. The sequencing here drew on whole blood, taken in connection with sensitization to the hapten diphenylcyclopropenone (DPC). This sequence originates from a woman aged 45 to 65 with alopecia areata. Some clones in this sample may be carry-over from other donors' samples. In nucleotides, the CDR3 is TGTGCCAGCTCTCGTCGTCCGGGACTAGCCAACAATGAGCAGTTCTTC. This translates into CASSRRPGLANNEQFF.